These 13 T cell receptor beta chains share one sample of origin, sequenced in a study of blood T cell repertoires in COVID-19. TCRdb's table, derived via immunoSEQ multiplex PCR, lists solely in-frame clones and lacks some. The sample yields tens of thousands of clones, roughly nine tenths seen once. Sequenced material: peripheral blood. The receptor set was obtained from a man aged 45-65 years with active COVID-19.

This chain links TRBV11-3 with TRBJ1-1; D possibly corresponds to TRBD1 (6 bases). The CDR3 extends over 16 amino acids. The V and J ends lost 5 bases and 2 bases respectively, with 18 bases between them. Germline V gene sequence: CDR1 SGHNT, CDR2 YENEEA. CDR3 nucleotide sequence: TGTGCCAGCAGCCCACGACCGGGACATTCAAACACTGAAGCTTTCTTT. This gives the protein CASSPRPGHSNTEAFF.

The chain combines TRBV6-2 or TRBV6-3 with TRBJ1-5; D is undetermined. The V and J ends lost 6 bases and 0 bases respectively, with 15 bases between them. The CDR3 spans 16 residues. CDR1 and CDR2 from the germline V gene are MNHEY and SVGEGT. The CDR3: CASSPPFVYSNQPQHF. The CDR3 bases are TGTGCCAGCAGCCCCCCCTTCGTGTATAGCAATCAGCCCCAGCATTTT.

This clone came up once. This sequence joins TRBV4-1 and TRBJ2-5; 7 bases match TRBD2. J gave up 4 bases and V 0 bases, and 8 bases lay outside the gene matches. CDR3 length: 16 residues. Germline V CDR1 and CDR2: MGHRA, YSYEKL. The CDR3 sequence is CASSQDRAGGGETQYF. In nucleotides, the CDR3 is TGCGCCAGCAGCCAAGATCGCGCAGGCGGGGGAGAGACCCAGTACTTC.

The chain recombines TRBV19 with TRBJ1-1; 7 bases agree with TRBD1. Per germline, CDR1 LNHDA and CDR2 SQIVND (reference sequence). The CDR3 is made up of 18 amino acids. V trimming: 7 bases; J trimming: 8 bases; junction bases outside the gene matches: 25. The CDR3 region is CASKSLGHPGGTEAEAFF. CDR3 nucleotides: TGTGCCAGTAAAAGTCTTGGACACCCGGGAGGGACAGAGGCCGAAGCTTTCTTT.

V and J are TRBV6-2 or TRBV6-3 and TRBJ1-5; weak D call: TRBD1 (6 bases). Trimming took 5 bases from V and 2 from J, leaving 19 bases between them. Germline assignment: CDR1 MNHEY and CDR2 SVGEGT. This CDR3 comprises 17 residues. DNA for the CDR3: TGTGCCAGCAGTAGGGGGTTTAAGGCAGGGCGCAATCAGCCCCAGCATTTT. Encoded protein: CASSRGFKAGRNQPQHF.

The chain employs TRBV24-1 and TRBJ1-5; 7 positions match TRBD1. Trimming took 4 bases from V and 7 from J; bases not matched to a gene: 3. The germline CDR1 and CDR2 sequences are KGHDR and SFDVKD. The CDR3 sequence is 13 residues long. CDR3 amino acids: CATSEQGRQPQHF. The CDR3 region has the DNA TGTGCCACCAGTGAACAGGGGAGGCAGCCCCAGCATTTT.

The rearrangement uses TRBV5-8 and TRBJ2-3, with D possibly TRBD2 on 5 matching bases. V lost 1 base to trimming and J lost 1 base, with 19 bases between them. Germline V gives CDR1 SGHTS, CDR2 YDEGEE. This CDR3 is 18 amino acids long. The CDR3 loop is CASSLQLRTGWGTDTQYF. The CDR3 DNA follows: TGTGCCAGCAGCTTGCAGTTGAGAACGGGGTGGGGCACAGATACGCAGTATTTT.

This chain connects TRBV6-1 to TRBJ1-2; 8 positions agree with TRBD1. Losses at the gene ends were 0 bases for V and 5 bases for J; bases not matched to a gene: 5. The V gene's germline CDR1 is MNHNS and CDR2 SASEGT. The CDR3 consists of 15 residues. CDR3 in amino acids: CASSEAWTGRYGYTF. CDR3 nucleotides: TGTGCCAGCAGTGAAGCTTGGACAGGGCGGTATGGCTACACCTTC.

This sequence joins TRBV19 and TRBJ2-7; 9 bases fit TRBD2. This CDR3 is 14 amino acids long. V was clipped by 4 bases and J by 2 bases; unmatched bases: 3. Germline values: CDR1 LNHDA, CDR2 SQIVND (reference sequence). The CDR3: CASSTTSGAYEQYF. CDR3 nucleotides: TGTGCCAGTAGTACGACTAGCGGAGCCTACGAGCAGTACTTC.

The CDR3 protein is CASSPGDRRLYEQYF. CDR3 DNA: TGTGCCAGCAGCCCCGGGGACAGGAGATTATACGAGCAGTACTTC. The rearrangement joins TRBV7-2 to TRBJ2-7; TRBD1 aligns across 8 bases. The CDR3 length is 15 residues. Germline V lookup: CDR1 SGHTA, CDR2 FQGNSA. Germline trimming cut 5 bases from V and 4 bases from J; bases unmatched to any gene: 10.

This clone has just one count. V and J are TRBV3-1 (or the pseudogene TRBV3-2) and TRBJ1-4; tentatively, D is TRBD1 (5 bases). Germline lookup yields CDR1 LGHDT and CDR2 YNNKEL (reference sequence). The CDR3 spans 13 residues. Trimming stripped 4 bases from V and 8 bases from J, with 11 bases between. Written as DNA, the CDR3 is TGTGCCAGCAGCCGTACAGGAGGGGAAAAACTGTTTTTT. It is translated as CASSRTGGEKLFF.

The rearrangement joins TRBV5-4 to TRBJ2-5; 8 nucleotides agree with TRBD1. There are 14 residues in the CDR3. CDR1 SGHNT and CDR2 YYREEE come from the germline V gene (reference sequence). Unmatched junction bases numbered 7, after V lost 4 bases and J lost 5 bases. CDR3 protein: CASSDRGESETQYF. The CDR3 DNA follows: TGTGCCAGCAGCGACAGGGGTGAATCGGAGACCCAGTACTTC.

The chain has TRBV14 and TRBJ1-1, with TRBD1 as a possible D gene (5 bases). The CDR3 has 12 amino acids. V shed 1 base and J shed 11 bases, with 11 bases lying between them. Per the germline V gene, CDR1 is SGHDN and CDR2 is FVKESK. CDR3 bases: TGTGCCAGCAGCCAAGTGGGCAGGGCGGCTTTCTTT. Protein: CASSQVGRAAFF.